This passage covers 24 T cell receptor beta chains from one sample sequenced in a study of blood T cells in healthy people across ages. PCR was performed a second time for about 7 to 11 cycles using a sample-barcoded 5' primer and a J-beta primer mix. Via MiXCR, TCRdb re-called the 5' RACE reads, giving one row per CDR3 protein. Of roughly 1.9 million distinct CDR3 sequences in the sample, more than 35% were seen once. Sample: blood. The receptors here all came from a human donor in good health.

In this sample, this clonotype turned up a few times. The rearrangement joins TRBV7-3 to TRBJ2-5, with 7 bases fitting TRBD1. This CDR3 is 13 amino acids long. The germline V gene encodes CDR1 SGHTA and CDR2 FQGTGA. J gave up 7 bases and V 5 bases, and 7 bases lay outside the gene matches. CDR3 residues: CASSRQGMGTQYF. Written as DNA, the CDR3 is TGTGCCAGCAGCCGACAGGGTATGGGGACCCAGTACTTC.

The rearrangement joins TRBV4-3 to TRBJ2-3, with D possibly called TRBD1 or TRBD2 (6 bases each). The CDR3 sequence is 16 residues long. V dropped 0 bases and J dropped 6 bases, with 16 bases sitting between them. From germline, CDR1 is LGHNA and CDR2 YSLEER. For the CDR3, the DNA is TGCGCCAGCAGCCAAGAGGGGGGCCTTCGTACGGATACGCAGTATTTT. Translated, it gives CASSQEGGLRTDTQYF.

As DNA, the CDR3 is TGTGCCAGCAGTTTAGGGCTGGGGGAGAGAGGCTACACCTTC. It translates to CASSLGLGERGYTF. The V call is TRBV12-3 or TRBV12-4, the J call TRBJ1-2; perhaps TRBD1 as D (5 bases). The CDR3 covers 14 residues. Trimming shortened V by 1 base and J by 8 bases, and 14 bases separated the two germline ends.

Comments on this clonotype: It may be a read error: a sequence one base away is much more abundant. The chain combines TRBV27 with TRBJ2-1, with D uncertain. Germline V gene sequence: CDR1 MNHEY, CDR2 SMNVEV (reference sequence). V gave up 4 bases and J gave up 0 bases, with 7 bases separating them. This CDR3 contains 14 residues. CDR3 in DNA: TGTGCCAGCAGTTACATGAGCTCCTACAATGAGCAGTTCTTC. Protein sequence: CASSYMSSYNEQFF.

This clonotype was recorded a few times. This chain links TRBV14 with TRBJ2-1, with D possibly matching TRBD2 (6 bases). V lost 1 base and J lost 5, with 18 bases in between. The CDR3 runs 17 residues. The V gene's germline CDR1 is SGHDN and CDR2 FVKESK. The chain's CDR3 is CASSQGLAISWDNEQFF. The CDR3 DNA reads TGTGCCAGCAGCCAAGGGCTAGCGATCTCTTGGGACAATGAGCAGTTCTTC.

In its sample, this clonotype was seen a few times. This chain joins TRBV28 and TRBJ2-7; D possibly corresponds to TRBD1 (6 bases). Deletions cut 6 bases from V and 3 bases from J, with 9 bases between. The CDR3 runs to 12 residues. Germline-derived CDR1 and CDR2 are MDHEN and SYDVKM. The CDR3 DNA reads TGTGCCAGCAGAACAGGGATCTACGAGCAGTACTTC. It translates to CASRTGIYEQYF.

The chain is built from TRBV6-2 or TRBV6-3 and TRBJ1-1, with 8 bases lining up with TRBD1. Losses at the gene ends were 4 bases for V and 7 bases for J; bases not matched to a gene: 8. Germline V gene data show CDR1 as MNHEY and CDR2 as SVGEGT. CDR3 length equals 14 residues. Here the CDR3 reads CASSFTGTGGEAFF. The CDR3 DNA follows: TGTGCCAGCAGTTTTACGGGGACAGGTGGTGAAGCTTTCTTT.

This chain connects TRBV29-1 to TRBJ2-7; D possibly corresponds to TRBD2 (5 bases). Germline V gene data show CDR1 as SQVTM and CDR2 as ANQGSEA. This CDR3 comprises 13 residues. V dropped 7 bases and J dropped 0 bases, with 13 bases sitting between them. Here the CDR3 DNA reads TGCAGCGCCCGATGGGAGAGCTCCTACGAGCAGTACTTC. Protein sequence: CSARWESSYEQYF.

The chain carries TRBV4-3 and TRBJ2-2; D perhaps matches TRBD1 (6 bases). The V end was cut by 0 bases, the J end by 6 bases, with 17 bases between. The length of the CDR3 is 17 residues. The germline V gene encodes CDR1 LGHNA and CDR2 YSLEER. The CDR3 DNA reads TGCGCCAGCAGCCAAGAGGCACGACAGGAGTTACCCGGGGAGCTGTTTTTT. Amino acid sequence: CASSQEARQELPGELFF.

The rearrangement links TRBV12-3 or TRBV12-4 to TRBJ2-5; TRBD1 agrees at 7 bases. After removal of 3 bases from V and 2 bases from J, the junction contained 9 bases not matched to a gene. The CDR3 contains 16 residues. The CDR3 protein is CASSFGNRGGQETQYF. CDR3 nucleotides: TGTGCCAGCAGTTTTGGAAACAGGGGCGGTCAAGAGACCCAGTACTTC.

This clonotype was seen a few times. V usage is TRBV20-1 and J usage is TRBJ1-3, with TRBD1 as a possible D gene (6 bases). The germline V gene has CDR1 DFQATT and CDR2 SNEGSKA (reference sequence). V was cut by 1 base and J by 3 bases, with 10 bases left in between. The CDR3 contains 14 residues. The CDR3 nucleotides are TGCAGTGCTAGAGTAGGGGGATATGGAAACACCATATATTTT. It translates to CSARVGGYGNTIYF.

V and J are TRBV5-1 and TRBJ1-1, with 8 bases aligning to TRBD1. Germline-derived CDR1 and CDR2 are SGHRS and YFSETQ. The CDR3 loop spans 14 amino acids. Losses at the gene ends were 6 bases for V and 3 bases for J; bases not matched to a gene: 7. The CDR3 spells CASKTGEADTEAFF. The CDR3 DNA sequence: TGCGCCAGCAAGACAGGGGAAGCGGACACTGAAGCTTTCTTT.

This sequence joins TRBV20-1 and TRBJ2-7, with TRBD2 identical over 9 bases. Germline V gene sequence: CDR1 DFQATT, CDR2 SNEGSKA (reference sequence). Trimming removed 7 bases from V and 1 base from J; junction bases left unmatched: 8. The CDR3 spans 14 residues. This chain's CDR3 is CSVRGAGGSYEQYF. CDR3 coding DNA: TGCAGTGTTAGGGGAGCGGGGGGTTCCTACGAGCAGTACTTC.

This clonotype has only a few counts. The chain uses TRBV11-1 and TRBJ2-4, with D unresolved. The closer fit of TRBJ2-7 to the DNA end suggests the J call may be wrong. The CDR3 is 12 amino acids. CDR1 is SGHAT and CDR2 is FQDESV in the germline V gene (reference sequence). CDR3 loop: CASSFDNYEQYF. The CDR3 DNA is TGTGCCAGCAGCTTCGACAACTACGAGCAGTACTTC.

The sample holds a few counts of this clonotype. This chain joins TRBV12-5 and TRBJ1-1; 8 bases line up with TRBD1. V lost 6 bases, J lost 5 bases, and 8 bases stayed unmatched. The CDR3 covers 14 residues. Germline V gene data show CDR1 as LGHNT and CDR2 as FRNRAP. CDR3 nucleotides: TGTGCTAGTGGCCTCACAGGGGGGAATACTGAAGCTTTCTTT. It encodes CASGLTGGNTEAFF.

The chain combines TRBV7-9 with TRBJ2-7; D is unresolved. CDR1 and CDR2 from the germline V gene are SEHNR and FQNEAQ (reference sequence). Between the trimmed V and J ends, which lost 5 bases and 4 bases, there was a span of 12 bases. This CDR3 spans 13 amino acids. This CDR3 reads CASSTSPVYEQYF. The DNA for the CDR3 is TGTGCCAGCAGCACCAGCCCGGTGTACGAGCAGTACTTC.

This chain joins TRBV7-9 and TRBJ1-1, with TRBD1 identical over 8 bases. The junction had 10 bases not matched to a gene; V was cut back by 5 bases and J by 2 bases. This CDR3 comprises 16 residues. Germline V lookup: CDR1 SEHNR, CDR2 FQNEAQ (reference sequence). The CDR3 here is CASSPRTGRTNTEAFF. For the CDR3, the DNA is TGTGCCAGCAGCCCAAGGACAGGGAGAACTAACACTGAAGCTTTCTTT. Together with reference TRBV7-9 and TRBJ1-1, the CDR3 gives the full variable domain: DTGVSQNPRHKITKRGQNVTFRCDPISEHNRLYWYRQTLGQGPEFLTYFQNEAQLEKSRLLSDRFSAERPKGSFSTLEIQRTEQGDSAMYLCASSPRTGRTNTEAFFGQGTRLTVV.

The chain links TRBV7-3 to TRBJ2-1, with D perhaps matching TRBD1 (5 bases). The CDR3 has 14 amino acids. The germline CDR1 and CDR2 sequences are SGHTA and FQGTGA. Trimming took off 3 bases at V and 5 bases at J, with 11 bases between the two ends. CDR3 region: CASSFWGGDNEQFF. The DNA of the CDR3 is TGTGCCAGCAGCTTCTGGGGCGGTGACAATGAGCAGTTCTTC.

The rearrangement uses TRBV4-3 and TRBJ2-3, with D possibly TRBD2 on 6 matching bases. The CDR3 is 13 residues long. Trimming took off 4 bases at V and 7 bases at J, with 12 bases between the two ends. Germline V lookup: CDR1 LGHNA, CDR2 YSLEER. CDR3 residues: CASSPDRENTQYF. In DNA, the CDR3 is TGCGCCAGCAGCCCGGACCGGGAGAATACGCAGTATTTT.

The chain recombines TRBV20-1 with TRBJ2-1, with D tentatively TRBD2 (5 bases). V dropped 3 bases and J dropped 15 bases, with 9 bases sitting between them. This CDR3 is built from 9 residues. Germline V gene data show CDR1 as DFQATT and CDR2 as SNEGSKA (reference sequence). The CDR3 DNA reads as TGCAGTGCTAGGGGCGCGGGGTTCTTC. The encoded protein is CSARGAGFF.

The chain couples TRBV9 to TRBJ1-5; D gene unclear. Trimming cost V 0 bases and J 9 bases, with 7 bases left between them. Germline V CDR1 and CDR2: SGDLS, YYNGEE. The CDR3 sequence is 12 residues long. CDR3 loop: CASSVGAGPQHF. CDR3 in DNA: TGTGCCAGCAGCGTAGGTGCCGGGCCCCAGCATTTT.

The CDR3 DNA reads TGTGCCACCAGTGGACCTGGGGCCAACGTCCTGACTTTC. Protein: CATSGPGANVLTF. The V call is TRBV24-1, the J call TRBJ2-6, with no clear D. Trimming cost V 5 bases and J 2 bases, with 3 bases left between them. Germline-derived CDR1 and CDR2 are KGHDR and SFDVKD. CDR3 length: 13 residues.

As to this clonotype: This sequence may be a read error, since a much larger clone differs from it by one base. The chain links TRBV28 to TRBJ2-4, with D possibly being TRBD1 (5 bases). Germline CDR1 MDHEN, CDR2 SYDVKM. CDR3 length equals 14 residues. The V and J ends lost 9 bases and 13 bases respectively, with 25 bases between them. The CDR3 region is CASVRAGMTNEQYF. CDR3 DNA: TGTGCCAGTGTTAGGGCAGGGATGACCAATGAGCAGTACTTC.

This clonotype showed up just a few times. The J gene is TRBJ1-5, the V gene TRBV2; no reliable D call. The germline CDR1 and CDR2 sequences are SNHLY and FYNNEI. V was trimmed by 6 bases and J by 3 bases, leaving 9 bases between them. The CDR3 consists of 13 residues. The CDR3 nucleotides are TGTGCCAGCAGACGAGAAAACAATCAGCCCCAGCATTTT. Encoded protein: CASRRENNQPQHF.